This TCR beta chain derives from a study of tumor-infiltrating lymphocytes in primary liver carcinoma. As for the study in general: Sequenced samples came back with roughly 3.5 to 8 million productive TCRbeta reads, and the counts looked alike across tissue types. Study results and limitations: Samples were bulk unsorted, so CD4+ and CD8+ repertoires were not compared. Tumor region pairs outstripped tumor-adjacent and tumor-blood pairs in overlap.

TCR beta cDNA came from roughly 450 ng total RNA, primed with a constant-region primer. ARM-PCR, slightly modified, supplied the TCR beta libraries through three nested multiplex PCR rounds. Use of TRBV1-TRBV30 forward primers with a C-beta reverse primer characterized the first two PCR rounds, which lasted around 10 cycles each. MiXCR, applied by TCRdb to the multiplex PCR reads, yields one record per CDR3 protein. The sample carries 300,000 to 350,000 distinct CDR3 sequences, almost 60% recorded once. CDR3 size: 13 residues. In germline, CDR1 is LGHNA, CDR2 YNFKEQ. The germline V and J ends were trimmed by 5 bases and 3 bases, with 10 bases remaining between them. The source of the blood RNA was unsorted whole blood, and germline DNA was extracted as well. The collection of 4 to 4.5 milliliters of peripheral blood preceded surgery. In regard to this clonotype: Its cognate antigen is unknown.

The V call is TRBV4-2, the J call TRBJ2-5; D may be TRBD2 (6 bases). Sequencing used peripheral blood. This receptor was obtained from a woman aged 30 to 39 with primary liver carcinoma and hepatitis B virus infection. The CDR3 bases are TGTGCCAGCAGCAACGCTAGCGAAGAGACCCAGTACTTC. Amino acid sequence: CASSNASEETQYF.